This T cell receptor (beta chain) was sequenced in a study of blood T cell repertoires in COVID-19. Study context: Italy, Spain and the United States were the sources of the convalescent and acute COVID-19 samples. Sample material is recorded as cDNA or gDNA derived from T cells, B-cell-depleted T cells, or PBMCs.

Germline loops: CDR1 SGHTA, CDR2 FQGNSA. This CDR3 comprises 15 residues. The trim removed 1 base at V and 9 bases at J, leaving 5 bases unmatched. Source study methods: Using reference gene primer amplification, nucleated cell counts were estimated. Profiling relied on immunoSEQ multiplex PCR, and the TCRdb table lists in-frame clones only, not all of them. D and trimming come from the DNA, and the V and J calls and clone size come from that table. The sample has tens of thousands of clones, 80% to 90% seen once. V usage is TRBV7-2 and J usage is TRBJ1-6, with 8 bases that match TRBD1. The source material was peripheral blood. The clonotype was recovered from a woman in her sixties or seventies with acute or convalescent COVID-19. For the CDR3, the DNA is TGTGCCAGCAGCTTAGTAACAGGGGGATCTTCACCCCTCCACTTT. It is translated as CASSLVTGGSSPLHF.